These 5 T cell receptor beta chains originate from one sample sequenced in a study of shared clonotypes between healthy human individuals. Positively selected for CCR7, the CD45RO-negative cells used as naive CD8 cells excluded terminally differentiated effector memory CD45RA+ cells. The protocol was immunoSEQ multiplex PCR, while the TCRdb copy is restricted to in-frame clones and leaves out a portion. The top ten hold 1.1% of the sample, which has about 2 million clones, 85% to 95% seen once. Sequenced sample: naive CD8+ T cells sorted from blood. These receptors were obtained from a man between 18 and 29 years old in good health.

This clone was counted once. This chain connects TRBV7-9 to TRBJ2-7; possible D gene TRBD1, 6 bases. The germline V and J ends were trimmed by 4 bases and 2 bases, with 18 bases remaining between them. CDR3 length: 16 residues. CDR1 and CDR2 from the germline V gene are SEHNR and FQNEAQ (reference sequence). CDR3 in DNA: TGTGCCAGCAGCTCGCAGACAGGCCACCTAACCTACGAGCAGTACTTC. It translates to CASSSQTGHLTYEQYF.

This chain joins TRBV5-8 and TRBJ2-3; 8 bases match TRBD2. V dropped 4 bases and J dropped 0; count of bases not matched to a gene: 7. The CDR3 consists of 16 residues. Germline V gene sequence: CDR1 SGHTS, CDR2 YDEGEE. The CDR3 DNA is TGTGCCAGCAGCCTCTTAGCGGGGTCTAGCACAGATACGCAGTATTTT. Amino acid sequence: CASSLLAGSSTDTQYF. The entire variable domain, with the rest obtained from reference TRBV5-8 and TRBJ2-3, is as follows: EAGVTQSPTHLIKTRGQQATLRCSPISGHTSVYWYQQALGLGLQFLLWYDEGEERNRGNFPPRFSGRQFPNYSSELNVNALELEDSALYLCASSLLAGSSTDTQYFGPGTRLTVL.

This clone was picked up one time. The rearrangement joins TRBV6-5 to TRBJ2-7, with a possible D match to TRBD1 (6 bases). CDR1 is MNHEY, CDR2 SVGAGI, per germline. The CDR3 totals 16 residues. V shed 0 bases and J shed 2 bases, with 14 bases lying between them. The CDR3 region is CASSYSWAGVTYEQYF. The CDR3 DNA is TGTGCCAGCAGTTACTCGTGGGCAGGGGTGACCTACGAGCAGTACTTC.

The V call is TRBV2, the J call TRBJ2-5, with 9 bases aligning to TRBD2. This CDR3 has 14 amino acids. V gave up 6 bases and J gave up 2 bases; unmatched junction bases: 4. CDR1 is SNHLY, CDR2 FYNNEI, per germline. The CDR3 DNA sequence: TGTGCCAGCAGAGTAGCGGGGGTACAAGAGACCCAGTACTTC. The encoded protein is CASRVAGVQETQYF.

The chain couples TRBV10-3 to TRBJ2-1; a possible D gene is TRBD1 (6 bases). V lost 9 bases and J lost 8, with 26 bases in between. CDR1 ENHRY and CDR2 SYGVKD come from the germline V gene. CDR3 length equals 16 residues. The CDR3 protein is CAIGLGRLTGGDEQFF. CDR3 in DNA: TGTGCCATTGGACTTGGACGTCTGACTGGGGGCGATGAGCAGTTCTTC.